Sequencing of this TCR beta chain was carried out in a study of T-cell reconstitution after alpha-beta-depleted transplantation in children. Study-level findings and limits: Several hundred expanded graft clones reportedly were the source of alpha-beta T cells about two months after transplant. The main origin of T-cell counts and diversity one year after transplant was newly produced T cells. High day-60 TCRbeta diversity in some patients came from surviving recipient T cells and thymic progenitors.

Germline CDR1 SGHDN, CDR2 FVKESK. V lost 0 bases and J 2 bases, leaving 13 bases between the germline ends. This CDR3 has 16 residues. This clonotype was observed a handful of times. Its antigen is not known. Unique molecular identifiers were incorporated during preparation of the TCRbeta library. A single record per CDR3 protein comes from TCRdb applying MiXCR to the PCR reads. The sample has approximately 520,000 distinct CDR3 sequences; more than 9.5% are singletons. V usage is TRBV14 and J usage is TRBJ2-5; a possible D gene is TRBD1 (6 bases). The receptor was isolated from a female patient between 2 and 15 years old who had a stem cell transplant for aplastic anemia, so the T cells may come from the graft donor. The sample here was PBMCs, mostly from graft donor cells, taken 180 days after TCRalphabeta/CD19-depleted stem cell transplant. The CDR3 loop reads CASSQDWGHWQETQYF. As DNA, the CDR3 is TGTGCCAGCAGCCAAGATTGGGGGCATTGGCAAGAGACCCAGTACTTC.